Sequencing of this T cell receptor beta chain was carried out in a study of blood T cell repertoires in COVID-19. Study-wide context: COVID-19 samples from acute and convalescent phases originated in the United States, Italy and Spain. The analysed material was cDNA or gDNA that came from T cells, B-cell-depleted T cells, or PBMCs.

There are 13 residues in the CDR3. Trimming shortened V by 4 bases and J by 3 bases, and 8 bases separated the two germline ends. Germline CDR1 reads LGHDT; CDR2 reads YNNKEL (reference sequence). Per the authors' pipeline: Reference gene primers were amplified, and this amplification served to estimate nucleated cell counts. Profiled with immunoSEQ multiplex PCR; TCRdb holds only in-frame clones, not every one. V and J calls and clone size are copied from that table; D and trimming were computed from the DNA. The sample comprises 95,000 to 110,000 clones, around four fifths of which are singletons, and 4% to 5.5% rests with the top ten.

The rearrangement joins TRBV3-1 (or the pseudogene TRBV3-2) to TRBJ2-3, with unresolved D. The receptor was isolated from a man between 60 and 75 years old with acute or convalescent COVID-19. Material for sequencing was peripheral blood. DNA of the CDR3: TGTGCCAGCAGCCCCGGTGAAACAGATACGCAGTATTTT. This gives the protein CASSPGETDTQYF.